These 5 T cell receptor beta chains originate from one sample sequenced in a study of cytomegalovirus exposure and HLA in healthy donors. With 60 Vbeta and 13 Jbeta primers, the PCR was carried out. Using immunoSEQ multiplex PCR, the repertoire was profiled, and TCRdb retains in-frame clones only, with some absent. The sample lists 110,000 to 150,000 clones, around 79% occurring once. The sample was PBMCs. These receptors all come from a woman aged 25 to 39 in good health and CMV-seronegative.

The chain employs TRBV7-9 and TRBJ1-2; D call uncertain. Per germline, CDR1 SEHNR and CDR2 FQNEAQ (reference sequence). The CDR3 loop spans 15 amino acids. Trimming took 5 bases from V and 4 from J, leaving 17 bases between them. The CDR3 region is CASSLVQQSSYGYTF. The CDR3 DNA follows: TGTGCCAGCAGCCTAGTACAGCAGTCAAGCTATGGCTACACCTTC.

This chain links TRBV9 with TRBJ2-2; 8 bases match TRBD1. Germline V gene data show CDR1 as SGDLS and CDR2 as YYNGEE. This CDR3 has 15 residues. V lost 0 bases, J lost 5 bases, and 3 bases stayed unmatched. The DNA of the CDR3 is TGTGCCAGCAGCGTAGCTCAGGGGGCAACCGGGGAGCTGTTTTTT. Its translation is CASSVAQGATGELFF.

In this sample, this clone turned up a few times. V and J are TRBV6-1 and TRBJ1-2; D might be TRBD1 (5 bases). Germline V CDR1 and CDR2: MNHNS, SASEGT. V lost 7 bases, J lost 4 bases, and 10 bases lay in between. The CDR3 contains 12 residues. CDR3 nucleotide sequence: TGTGCCAGCAATTTGGGGGGCTATGGCTACACCTTC. It codes for CASNLGGYGYTF.

This clone occurred once. The chain combines TRBV19 with TRBJ1-5, with TRBD1 matching 7 bases. Germline values: CDR1 LNHDA, CDR2 SQIVND (reference sequence). CDR3 size: 16 residues. V was pared by 6 bases and J by 2 bases, with 10 bases of the junction left unmatched. The CDR3 sequence is CASSLNTGVGNQPQHF. CDR3 bases: TGTGCCAGTAGCTTAAACACAGGGGTTGGCAATCAGCCCCAGCATTTT. Full variable domain (remainder filled in from reference TRBV19 and TRBJ1-5): DGGITQSPKYLFRKEGQNVTLSCEQNLNHDAMYWYRQDPGQGLRLIYYSQIVNDFQKGDIAEGYSVSREKKESFPLTVTSAQKNPTAFYLCASSLNTGVGNQPQHFGDGTRLSIL.

On this clone: The same CDR3 arises from other DNA sequences in this sample as well. This chain links TRBV4-1 with TRBJ2-7, with a weak D call TRBD1 (5 bases). The V gene lost 0 bases and the J gene lost 3 bases, with 6 bases spanning the gap. There are 13 residues in the CDR3. The germline gives CDR1 MGHRA, CDR2 YSYEKL. The CDR3: CASSQDRGYEQYF. DNA of the CDR3: TGCGCCAGCAGCCAAGATAGGGGCTACGAGCAGTACTTC.